A single T cell receptor beta chain is shown here with its context. This entry comes from a study of blood T cell repertoires in COVID-19. Study-wide context: T cells, B-cell-depleted T cells, or PBMCs provided the cDNA or gDNA that served as material.

The CDR3 is 16 residues long. V was pared by 4 bases and J by 2 bases, with 19 bases between. The V gene's germline CDR1 is GTSNPN and CDR2 SVGIG (reference sequence). The cohort comprised adults aged 18 to 89 years residing in 20 to 30 US areas. Participants were placed into cohorts based on the clinical history they reported. Original processing methods: The authors estimated nucleated cell counts from reference gene primer amplification. Sequencing was performed with immunoSEQ multiplex PCR; in TCRdb, only in-frame clones are kept and a portion is missing. From that table come the V and J calls and clone size; the DNA was used to work out D and trimming. This repertoire shows about 300,000 clones, around 84% found once; its top ten account for about 1.9%.

The chain has TRBV30 and TRBJ2-3, with no clear D. The sequenced material came from PBMCs or T cells enriched from blood (not recorded which). This receptor was obtained from a woman in her 30s who had been exposed to COVID-19. Written as DNA, the CDR3 is TGTGCCTGGACCACCCTATCCTCGTCCCTCACAGATACGCAGTATTTT. Translating gives CAWTTLSSSLTDTQYF.